The 21 T cell receptor beta chains listed next were all sequenced from one sample in a study of T cell repertoires in cytomegalovirus infection (dated by TCRdb to about 2019). Antigen specificity for these receptors is unknown. Sequenced on an Illumina HiSeq 1500. The public reads were reprocessed in TCRdb via fastp at Q25 and MiXCR, keeping in-frame beta chains. CDR3 protein sequences are deduplicated, and each keeps its most common genes and DNA. The table for this sample lists about 310,000 distinct CDR3 sequences; around 25% of them were counted only once. Approximately 12% of the sample goes to the ten largest clones. The label giving this sample's treatment or condition can be read as: in vitro stimulation with specific CMV peptide epitopes to enrich CMV-specific T cells. The sequencing here drew on cultured PBMCs, taken from culture after CMV antigen stimulation. These receptors all come from a human donor in good health (CMV status not recorded). Some clones in this sample may be carry-over from other donors' samples.

The gene calls are TRBV7-2 and TRBJ1-2; 7 positions agree with TRBD1. The junction had 7 bases not matched to a gene; V was cut back by 1 base and J by 5 bases. The CDR3 runs 15 residues. CDR1 and CDR2 from the germline V gene are SGHTA and FQGNSA. CDR3 residues: CASSLDPGGRYGYTF. CDR3 bases: TGTGCCAGCAGCTTAGATCCAGGGGGGAGGTATGGCTACACCTTC.

This clonotype was detected many times. V is TRBV7-9 and J is TRBJ1-2, with 7 bases fitting TRBD1. The CDR3 extends over 12 amino acids. The V and J ends lost 2 bases and 6 bases, in that order; junction bases with no gene match: 0. Germline V gives CDR1 SEHNR, CDR2 FQNEAQ (reference sequence). This CDR3 is CASSLQGDGYTF. The CDR3 bases are TGTGCCAGCAGCTTACAGGGGGATGGCTACACCTTC.

This clonotype was seen a handful of times. CDR3 sequence reads: CASSFSIRGRAFYEQYF. The CDR3 DNA follows: TGTGCCAGCAGTTTTAGTATTCGCGGGAGAGCCTTCTACGAGCAGTACTTC. V is TRBV28 and J is TRBJ2-7; 7 nucleotides align to TRBD2. This CDR3 region has 17 residues. Per germline, CDR1 MDHEN and CDR2 SYDVKM. The trim removed 3 bases at V and 3 bases at J, leaving 14 bases unmatched.

In this sample, this clonotype turned up a few times. The CDR3 region is CASTYGTSTGELFF. In nucleotides, the CDR3 is TGTGCCAGCACCTACGGGACCTCAACCGGGGAGCTGTTTTTT. This chain links TRBV7-2 with TRBJ2-2; D might be TRBD1 or TRBD2, each matching 5 bases. This CDR3 is 14 amino acids long. The germline V gene encodes CDR1 SGHTA and CDR2 FQGNSA. V gave up 7 bases and J gave up 5 bases, with 14 bases separating them.

The genes are TRBV5-5 and TRBJ2-3; D not certain. CDR3 size: 14 residues. Trimming cost V 0 bases and J 2 bases, with 7 bases left between them. From germline, CDR1 is SGHKS and CDR2 YYEKEE (reference sequence). The CDR3 DNA reads as TGTGCCAGCAGCTTGGTAGCCGTCACAGATACGCAGTATTTT. Its translation is CASSLVAVTDTQYF.

The V call is TRBV5-1, the J call TRBJ2-2; 7 bases map to TRBD2. The V gene's germline CDR1 is SGHRS and CDR2 YFSETQ. This CDR3 has 15 amino acids. V trimming: 7 bases; J trimming: 5 bases; junction bases outside the gene matches: 11. CDR3 coding DNA: TGCGCCAGCCAAGGAGCGGGACTAAAAACCGGGGAGCTGTTTTTT. Encoded protein: CASQGAGLKTGELFF.

This clonotype was picked up a small number of times. The chain has TRBV7-8 and TRBJ2-3, with 13 bases aligning to TRBD2. CDR1 SGHVS and CDR2 FQNEAQ come from the germline V gene. Trimming took 6 bases from V and 11 from J; bases not matched to a gene: 11. There are 15 residues in the CDR3. The CDR3 region is CASSFPGLAGFRQYF. The CDR3 DNA is TGTGCCAGCAGTTTTCCGGGACTAGCGGGATTTAGGCAGTATTTT.

The sample holds a few counts of this clonotype. The chain employs TRBV11-2 and TRBJ1-2; D unclear. Germline V CDR1 and CDR2: SGHAT, FQNNGV. CDR3 length: 12 amino acids. The V gene lost 5 bases and the J gene lost 4 bases, with 8 bases spanning the gap. In DNA, the CDR3 is TGTGCCAGCAGCCCAGAGGGCTATGGCTACACCTTC. Encoded protein: CASSPEGYGYTF.

The chain uses TRBV19 and TRBJ1-1; D unresolved. From germline, CDR1 is LNHDA and CDR2 SQIVND (reference sequence). V lost 7 bases to trimming and J lost 0 bases, with 12 bases between them. This CDR3 contains 14 residues. CDR3 in DNA: TGTGCCAGTAAGGCACAGCGTATGAACACTGAAGCTTTCTTT. Translation: CASKAQRMNTEAFF.

This clonotype was seen only a few times. The V gene is TRBV7-2, the J gene TRBJ1-2, with TRBD1 as a possible D gene (5 bases). The germline gives CDR1 SGHTA, CDR2 FQGNSA. The V end was cut by 1 base, the J end by 8 bases, with 20 bases between. The CDR3 has 16 amino acids. DNA for the CDR3: TGTGCCAGCAGCTTAGAGGGGAGGAATCCAGCAGAAGGCTACACCTTC. Translating it yields CASSLEGRNPAEGYTF.

V is TRBV20-1 and J is TRBJ2-1, with 13 bases matching TRBD2. Germline assignment: CDR1 DFQATT and CDR2 SNEGSKA (reference sequence). The CDR3 is 16 residues long. The trim removed 4 bases at V and 4 bases at J, leaving 7 bases unmatched. CDR3 nucleotide sequence: TGCAGTGCTACACCGGGACTAGCGGGGAGTTACAATGAGCAGTTCTTC. It yields the protein CSATPGLAGSYNEQFF.

This chain joins TRBV15 and TRBJ2-2; the D is unclear. The CDR3 has 14 amino acids. Trimming cost V 0 bases and J 8 bases, with 10 bases left between them. Germline-derived CDR1 and CDR2 are LNHNV and YYDKDF (reference sequence). The CDR3 nucleotides are TGTGCCACCAGCAGAGACCGATCCTCAGGGGAGCTGTTTTTT. Encoded protein: CATSRDRSSGELFF. Complete variable domain (other parts from reference TRBV15 and TRBJ2-2): DAMVIQNPRYQVTQFGKPVTLSCSQTLNHNVMYWYQQKSSQAPKLLFHYYDKDFNNEADTPDNFQSRRPNTSFCFLDIRSPGLGDTAMYLCATSRDRSSGELFFGEGSRLTVL.

The V call is TRBV12-3 or TRBV12-4, the J call TRBJ2-3, with 8 bases lining up with TRBD2. V trimming: 1 base; J trimming: 6 bases; junction bases outside the gene matches: 9. This CDR3 comprises 16 residues. The CDR3 protein is CASSLDEAGGFDTQYF. Written as DNA, the CDR3 is TGTGCCAGCAGTTTAGACGAGGCGGGAGGATTCGATACGCAGTATTTT.

The rearrangement uses TRBV4-1 and TRBJ1-4, with D hard to call. The V gene lost 11 bases and the J gene lost 3 bases, with 19 bases spanning the gap. The CDR3 is 15 amino acids. In germline, CDR1 is MGHRA, CDR2 YSYEKL. The CDR3: CAASTLAAPNEKLFF. CDR3 nucleotide sequence: TGCGCCGCCAGCACGTTGGCGGCTCCTAATGAAAAACTGTTTTTT.

The J gene is TRBJ2-1, the V gene TRBV7-3, with D perhaps TRBD2 (6 bases). CDR3 size: 17 residues. Trimming left V 0 bases short and J 3 bases short, with 15 bases between. Per germline, CDR1 SGHTA and CDR2 FQGTGA. This CDR3 reads CASSLTSGTRFYNEQFF. The CDR3 region has the DNA TGTGCCAGCAGCTTAACGTCGGGGACTCGATTCTACAATGAGCAGTTCTTC.

The chain is built from TRBV7-2 and TRBJ1-6; TRBD1 might be the D (5 bases). This CDR3 has 13 residues. Germline assignment: CDR1 SGHTA and CDR2 FQGNSA. Trimming pared 5 bases from V and 7 bases from J, leaving 9 bases between. CDR3 amino acids: CASSVTVNSPLHF. DNA for the CDR3: TGTGCCAGCAGCGTGACAGTAAATTCACCCCTCCACTTT.

V and J are TRBV18 and TRBJ2-3, with D unclear. V gave up 3 bases and J gave up 2 bases, with 6 bases separating them. The CDR3 is made up of 13 amino acids. Germline V CDR1 and CDR2: KGHSH, LQKENI. The CDR3 region has the DNA TGTGCCAGCTCACCGAGTATCACAGATACGCAGTATTTT. The encoded protein is CASSPSITDTQYF.

This rearrangement joins TRBV5-1 to TRBJ1-1; D unresolved. V dropped 4 bases and J dropped 6 bases, with 19 bases sitting between them. Germline loops: CDR1 SGHRS, CDR2 YFSETQ. This CDR3 region has 15 residues. DNA of the CDR3: TGCGCCAGCAGCCCTGGGTCGGGATTGGACGCTGAAGCTTTCTTT. This codes for CASSPGSGLDAEAFF.

The CDR3 sequence is CASSSTLGGPAYNEQFF. DNA of the CDR3: TGTGCCAGCTCATCGACGCTAGGGGGCCCTGCCTACAATGAGCAGTTCTTC. This chain connects TRBV18 to TRBJ2-1; 7 nucleotides align to TRBD1. The CDR3 is made up of 17 amino acids. The J segment lost 2 bases and the V segment lost 5 bases, leaving 12 bases of the junction unmatched. From germline, CDR1 is KGHSH and CDR2 LQKENI.

This clonotype was recorded a few times. V is TRBV7-3 and J is TRBJ1-1; D remains unclear. CDR1 is SGHTA and CDR2 is FQGTGA in the germline V gene. Deletions cut 7 bases from V and 1 base from J, with 10 bases between. The CDR3 totals 13 residues. DNA of the CDR3: TGTGCCAGCAAAGCAAGCAGGAACACTGAAGCTTTCTTT. It specifies CASKASRNTEAFF. Variable domain in full (rest from reference TRBV7-3 and TRBJ1-1): GAGVSQTPSNKVTEKGKYVELRCDPISGHTALYWYRQSLGQGPEFLIYFQGTGAADDSGLPNDRFFAVRPEGSVSTLKIQRTERGDSAVYLCASKASRNTEAFFGQGTRLTVV.

This chain links TRBV5-4 with TRBJ2-7, with 12 bases fitting TRBD2. CDR3 length equals 19 residues. In germline, CDR1 is SGHNT, CDR2 YYREEE (reference sequence). With V trimmed by 4 bases and J by 3 bases, 17 bases remained unmatched. CDR3 protein: CASSRGTRLAGGLSYEQYF. The CDR3 region has the DNA TGTGCCAGCAGCCGGGGGACCCGGCTAGCGGGAGGGCTTAGCTACGAGCAGTACTTC.